This entry lists 22 T cell receptor beta chains sequenced from one sample in a study of blood T cell repertoires in COVID-19 (dated by TCRdb to 2018 to 2021). Library creation used the immunoSEQ multiplex PCR assay. Held by TCRdb, this immuneACCESS table contains in-frame sequences only and omits some clones. Under half of the omission traces to an unresolved V gene where checked; the cause of the rest is unknown. This sample holds roughly 190,000 clones; 70% to 90% were observed only once. The top ten clones comprise 5.1% of the sample. Sequences were obtained from peripheral blood. The receptors shown here come from a woman in her seventies with active or convalescent COVID-19.

The V and J genes are TRBV28 and TRBJ2-7, with 7 bases aligning to TRBD2. The CDR3 contains 15 residues. Germline values: CDR1 MDHEN, CDR2 SYDVKM. Trimming took 2 bases from V and 0 from J; bases not matched to a gene: 4. The chain's CDR3 is CASSLTGGSSYEQYF. The DNA for the CDR3 is TGTGCCAGCAGTTTAACGGGCGGGAGCTCCTACGAGCAGTACTTC.

The genes are TRBV6-5 and TRBJ2-3; 7 bases are a match to TRBD2. V lost 6 bases, J lost 1 base, and 1 base stayed unmatched. Germline CDR1 is MNHEY and CDR2 is SVGAGI. This CDR3 is built from 13 residues. CDR3 sequence reads: CASRTSGTDTQYF. Here the CDR3 DNA reads TGTGCCAGCAGAACTAGCGGCACAGATACGCAGTATTTT.

This clone was detected a few times. This rearrangement joins TRBV7-9 to TRBJ1-2; the D gene is possibly TRBD1 (6 bases). Looked up from germline, CDR1 is SEHNR and CDR2 is FQNEAQ (reference sequence). V lost 0 bases and J lost 5, with 10 bases in between. This CDR3 region has 14 residues. In DNA form, the CDR3 reads TGTGCCAGCAGCTTAGCAGGACAGCTATATGGCTACACCTTC. Translation gives CASSLAGQLYGYTF.

The genes are TRBV7-8 and TRBJ2-1, with 12 positions matching TRBD2. Trimming took 5 bases from V and 6 from J; bases not matched to a gene: 8. This CDR3 has 16 residues. Germline assignment: CDR1 SGHVS and CDR2 FQNEAQ. The CDR3 sequence is CASSAFGTSGLNEQFF. For the CDR3, the DNA is TGTGCCAGCAGCGCGTTCGGGACTAGCGGGCTCAATGAGCAGTTCTTC.

The chain is built from TRBV2 and TRBJ2-3, with D perhaps matching TRBD2 (5 bases). Looked up from germline, CDR1 is SNHLY and CDR2 is FYNNEI. V was cut by 5 bases and J by 3 bases, with 15 bases left in between. CDR3 length: 15 residues. The CDR3 here is CASSSDGRTTDTQYF. DNA for the CDR3: TGTGCCAGCAGTTCTGACGGGCGGACTACAGATACGCAGTATTTT.

This clone has a single count. The chain employs TRBV19 and TRBJ2-3; TRBD2 agrees at 12 bases. Germline trimming cut 5 bases from V and 2 bases from J; bases unmatched to any gene: 8. Germline values: CDR1 LNHDA, CDR2 SQIVND (reference sequence). CDR3 length equals 17 residues. The CDR3 bases are TGTGCCAGTAGTGTCCGAGGACTAGCGGGATACACAGATACGCAGTATTTT. Its protein is CASSVRGLAGYTDTQYF.

Within the sample, this clone is medium-sized. This chain uses TRBV5-4 with TRBJ1-2; TRBD1 agrees at 10 bases. The germline V gene has CDR1 SGHNT and CDR2 YYREEE (reference sequence). This CDR3 region has 14 residues. V lost 0 bases to trimming and J lost 6 bases; unmatched junction nucleotides: 2. The CDR3 here is CASSLGGTGDGYTF. The CDR3 DNA follows: TGTGCCAGCAGCTTGGGCGGGACAGGGGATGGCTACACCTTC.

The CDR3 DNA reads TGTGCCAGCAGCTTAACCCCGGCCTACGAGCAGTACTTC. It specifies CASSLTPAYEQYF. The chain uses TRBV11-2 and TRBJ2-7; D ambiguous. CDR3 size: 13 residues. With 2 bases removed from V and 2 bases from J, the gap between germline ends came to 7 bases. Germline loops: CDR1 SGHAT, CDR2 FQNNGV.

The chain employs TRBV24-1 and TRBJ2-7; 9 nucleotides match TRBD1. This CDR3 is 15 amino acids long. Germline CDR1 is KGHDR and CDR2 is SFDVKD. With 4 bases clipped from V and 3 bases from J, the junction kept 6 bases outside the gene matches. CDR3 sequence (DNA): TGTGCCACCAGTGACCCCAGACAGGGGGACTACGAGCAGTACTTC. It is translated as CATSDPRQGDYEQYF.

V and J are TRBV6-6 and TRBJ1-2, with 7 bases identical to TRBD1. Germline CDR1 MNHNY, CDR2 SVGAGI (reference sequence). This CDR3 is 14 amino acids long. V shed 5 bases and J 1 base; nucleotides not matched to a gene: 4. This chain's CDR3 is CASSLDRVNYGYTF. In DNA, the CDR3 is TGTGCCAGCAGTCTTGACAGGGTTAACTATGGCTACACCTTC.

The DNA of the CDR3 is TGTGCCAGCAGCCCGCGACAGTCGTTCAATGGCTACACCTTC. It translates to CASSPRQSFNGYTF. The rearrangement links TRBV5-6 to TRBJ1-2; D might be TRBD1 (5 bases). The CDR3 has 14 residues. V was clipped by 4 bases and J by 6 bases, with 16 bases between them. Germline V gives CDR1 SGHDT, CDR2 YYEEEE.

The gene calls are TRBV27 and TRBJ2-7; 7 bases map to TRBD2. The CDR3 is 14 amino acids. With V trimmed by 2 bases and J by 3 bases, 4 bases remained unmatched. Germline lookup yields CDR1 MNHEY and CDR2 SMNVEV (reference sequence). The CDR3 loop reads CASSLREGIYEQYF. The CDR3 DNA reads TGTGCCAGCAGTTTAAGGGAGGGGATCTACGAGCAGTACTTC.

The J gene is TRBJ2-2, the V gene TRBV4-2; a weak D match, TRBD1 (6 bases). From germline, CDR1 is LGHNA and CDR2 YNFKEQ. V was shortened by 0 bases and J by 6 bases, with 8 bases between the two germline ends. The CDR3 length is 14 residues. The CDR3 DNA reads as TGTGCCAGCAGCCAAGACAGGGGTCCCGGGGAGCTGTTTTTT. Translating gives CASSQDRGPGELFF.

This CDR3 is CASSVPSGWETQYF. In DNA, the CDR3 is TGTGCCAGTAGCGTTCCTAGCGGGTGGGAAACCCAGTACTTC. This chain links TRBV19 with TRBJ2-5; the match to TRBD2 covers 8 bases. This CDR3 spans 14 amino acids. The germline V gene encodes CDR1 LNHDA and CDR2 SQIVND (reference sequence). J lost 8 bases, V lost 6 bases, and 11 bases had no gene match.

V is TRBV7-6 and J is TRBJ1-5; the D gene is possibly TRBD1 (6 bases). Germline V gives CDR1 SGHVS, CDR2 FNYEAQ. This CDR3 region has 18 residues. V was trimmed by 1 base and J by 4 bases, leaving 20 bases between them. The CDR3 sequence: CASSLGHIGDRRNQPQHF. Here the CDR3 DNA reads TGTGCCAGCAGCTTAGGTCATATAGGAGACAGGCGGAATCAGCCCCAGCATTTT. The full variable domain, rest sourced from reference TRBV7-6 and TRBJ1-5, is GAGVSQSPRYKVTKRGQDVALRCDPISGHVSLYWYRQALGQGPEFLTYFNYEAQQDKSGLPNDRFSAERPEGSISTLTIQRTEQRDSAMYRCASSLGHIGDRRNQPQHFGDGTRLSIL.

This clone showed up just once. This rearrangement joins TRBV5-3 to TRBJ2-7, with TRBD1 matching over 7 bases. TRBV5-3 is labeled an ORF, and its function is uncertain. V was clipped by 0 bases and J by 1 base; unmatched bases: 1. The CDR3 is 14 amino acids. CDR3 residues: CARSLGDRSYEQYF. The CDR3 DNA reads TGTGCCAGAAGCTTGGGGGACAGATCCTACGAGCAGTACTTC.

This clone was counted once. The chain has TRBV19 and TRBJ2-1; tentative D call: TRBD1 (6 bases). This CDR3 comprises 16 residues. Germline V lookup: CDR1 LNHDA, CDR2 SQIVND (reference sequence). V lost 5 bases and J 7 bases, leaving 21 bases between the germline ends. CDR3 loop: CASSVSRGLKGNEQFF. Here the CDR3 DNA reads TGTGCCAGTAGTGTCTCCAGGGGCCTGAAAGGGAATGAGCAGTTCTTC.

The CDR3 DNA reads TGTGCCAGCAGCTTAATAGCGGGAGGGACCCAGTACTTC. It encodes CASSLIAGGTQYF. The V call is TRBV7-8, the J call TRBJ2-5; 10 nucleotides match TRBD2. The CDR3 sequence is 13 residues long. Germline CDR1 is SGHVS and CDR2 is FQNEAQ. The J segment lost 7 bases and the V segment lost 2 bases, leaving 1 base of the junction unmatched.

This chain links TRBV6-5 with TRBJ1-1; 7 bases are shared with TRBD1. Germline lookup yields CDR1 MNHEY and CDR2 SVGAGI. CDR3 length: 13 residues. Trimming at V came to 4 bases and at J to 3 bases, leaving 2 bases not matched to a gene. CDR3 sequence: CASSSTGDTEAFF. The CDR3 coding sequence is TGTGCCAGCAGTTCTACAGGGGACACTGAAGCTTTCTTT.

The J gene is TRBJ1-2, the V gene TRBV29-1, with 10 nucleotides matching TRBD1. The CDR3 consists of 14 residues. V shed 3 bases and J 5 bases; nucleotides not matched to a gene: 6. Per the germline V gene, CDR1 is SQVTM and CDR2 is ANQGSEA. The CDR3 DNA follows: TGCAGCGTTGAGATCGGACAGGGGGGATATGGCTACACCTTC. Amino acids: CSVEIGQGGYGYTF.

V is TRBV28 and J is TRBJ1-6, with 7 bases aligning to TRBD1. J gave up 5 bases and V 7 bases, and 8 bases lay outside the gene matches. This CDR3 is 15 amino acids long. Per the germline V gene, CDR1 is MDHEN and CDR2 is SYDVKM. The CDR3 DNA is TGTGCCAGCATCGACACTGGACAGGATAATTCACCCCTCCACTTT. This codes for CASIDTGQDNSPLHF. Full variable domain (outside the CDR3, taken from reference TRBV28 and TRBJ1-6): DVKVTQSSRYLVKRTGEKVFLECVQDMDHENMFWYRQDPGLGLRLIYFSYDVKMKEKGDIPEGYSVSREKKERFSLILESASTNQTSMYLCASIDTGQDNSPLHFGNGTRLTVT.

The V gene is TRBV7-2, the J gene TRBJ2-2, with TRBD1 matching over 12 bases. The germline V gene has CDR1 SGHTA and CDR2 FQGNSA. CDR3 length equals 16 residues. V dropped 3 bases and J dropped 4; count of bases not matched to a gene: 3. The chain's CDR3 is CASSFGTGGFTGELFF. CDR3 DNA sequence: TGTGCCAGCAGCTTCGGGACAGGGGGCTTCACCGGGGAGCTGTTTTTT.